The 13 T cell receptor beta chains below come from one sample, sequenced in a study of blood T cell repertoires in COVID-19. TCRdb's copy holds only in-frame clones and misses some; the assay was immunoSEQ multiplex PCR. The profile shows 60,000 to 70,000 clones, 88% of them singletons. Sequencing was carried out using PBMCs or T cells enriched from blood (not recorded which). The source is a woman in her forties who had recovered from COVID-19.

The chain links TRBV9 to TRBJ1-1; D gene ambiguous. Trimming took 2 bases from V and 5 from J, leaving 10 bases between them. Germline V gives CDR1 SGDLS, CDR2 YYNGEE. The CDR3 totals 13 residues. CDR3 in DNA: TGTGCCAGCAGCGTCGAAGGGAGGACTGAAGCTTTCTTT. Translation gives CASSVEGRTEAFF.

V is TRBV13 and J is TRBJ2-2; D may be TRBD2 (7 bases). This CDR3 has 15 amino acids. V was pared by 4 bases and J by 5 bases, with 14 bases between. Germline V gene data show CDR1 as PRHDT and CDR2 as FYEKMQ (reference sequence). CDR3 sequence reads: CASSSKQGGTGELFF. CDR3 DNA sequence: TGTGCCAGCAGCTCCAAACAGGGAGGGACCGGGGAGCTGTTTTTT.

The CDR3 loop reads CASSLAPLAGGFSGELFF. In nucleotides, the CDR3 is TGTGCCAGCAGCTTGGCCCCCCTAGCGGGGGGTTTCTCCGGGGAGCTGTTTTTT. The gene calls are TRBV5-8 and TRBJ2-2; 11 bases align to TRBD2. There are 18 residues in the CDR3. With V trimmed by 0 bases and J by 6 bases, 10 bases remained unmatched. The germline V gene has CDR1 SGHTS and CDR2 YDEGEE. Together with reference TRBV5-8 and TRBJ2-2, the CDR3 gives the full variable domain: EAGVTQSPTHLIKTRGQQATLRCSPISGHTSVYWYQQALGLGLQFLLWYDEGEERNRGNFPPRFSGRQFPNYSSELNVNALELEDSALYLCASSLAPLAGGFSGELFFGEGSRLTVL.

The chain employs TRBV11-3 and TRBJ2-7, with D possibly matching TRBD1 (6 bases). The CDR3 totals 16 residues. The V and J ends lost 1 base and 2 bases respectively, with 15 bases between them. Per germline, CDR1 SGHNT and CDR2 YENEEA. In DNA form, the CDR3 reads TGTGCCAGCAGCTTAGCCTCCCAGACAGGAACCTACGAGCAGTACTTC. It encodes CASSLASQTGTYEQYF. Using reference TRBV11-3 and TRBJ2-7 for the parts outside the CDR3, the full variable domain is EAGVVQSPRYKIIEKKQPVAFWCNPISGHNTLYWYLQNLGQGPELLIRYENEEAVDDSQLPKDRFSAERLKGVDSTLKIQPAELGDSAVYLCASSLASQTGTYEQYFGPGTRLTVT.

The gene calls are TRBV6-2 or TRBV6-3 and TRBJ1-1; 7 nucleotides align to TRBD1. Germline CDR1 MNHEY, CDR2 SVGEGT. V lost 4 bases, J lost 5 bases, and 7 bases stayed unmatched. This CDR3 contains 14 residues. CDR3 region: CASSWTGRGTEAFF. The CDR3, as DNA: TGTGCCAGCAGTTGGACAGGACGTGGGACTGAAGCTTTCTTT.

The rearrangement links TRBV6-4 to TRBJ2-1; TRBD2 agrees at 14 bases. From germline, CDR1 is MRHNA and CDR2 SNTAGT. With V trimmed by 4 bases and J by 7 bases, 0 bases remained unmatched. This CDR3 comprises 14 residues. The CDR3 DNA reads as TGTGCCAGCAGTGGGACTAGCGGGGGGAATGAGCAGTTCTTC. It yields the protein CASSGTSGGNEQFF.

J is TRBJ2-2 and V is TRBV19, with 9 positions matching TRBD2. The CDR3 covers 16 residues. The germline V gene has CDR1 LNHDA and CDR2 SQIVND (reference sequence). Trimming took 6 bases from V and 2 from J; bases not matched to a gene: 7. In nucleotides, the CDR3 is TGTGCCAGTAGCAATAGCGGGGGCCCTAACACCGGGGAGCTGTTTTTT. This sequence encodes CASSNSGGPNTGELFF.

The gene calls are TRBV21-1 and TRBJ2-7; the table's TRBD1 call for D was not verified on the DNA. TRBV21-1 is a listed pseudogene. The CDR3 runs 19 residues. The CDR3 DNA follows: TGTGCCAGCAGCAAAGTAGTATCGGGAAACGGGACAGGAGCTTCCGAGCAGTACTTC. Its translation is CASSKVVSGNGTGASEQYF.

J is TRBJ1-6 and V is TRBV6-4; D not certain. The CDR3 contains 14 residues. CDR1 is MRHNA, CDR2 SNTAGT, per germline. V lost 8 bases and J lost 2, with 10 bases in between. CDR3 in amino acids: CASREAAYNSPLHF. The CDR3 coding sequence is TGTGCCAGCCGGGAGGCCGCCTATAATTCACCCCTCCACTTT.

This chain links TRBV9 with TRBJ2-3; no definite D call. V was cut by 0 bases and J by 2 bases, with 10 bases left in between. CDR3 length: 15 amino acids. Germline CDR1 SGDLS, CDR2 YYNGEE. This CDR3 reads CASSVVAGFTDTQYF. CDR3 coding DNA: TGTGCCAGCAGCGTAGTCGCAGGTTTCACAGATACGCAGTATTTT. Together with reference TRBV9 and TRBJ2-3, the CDR3 gives the full variable domain: DSGVTQTPKHLITATGQRVTLRCSPRSGDLSVYWYQQSLDQGLQFLIQYYNGEERAKGNILERFSAQQFPDLHSELNLSSLELGDSALYFCASSVVAGFTDTQYFGPGTRLTVL.

A few counts support this clone. V gene TRBV7-3 combines with J gene TRBJ2-1; 10 bases are a match to TRBD1. V lost 4 bases to trimming and J lost 6 bases; unmatched junction nucleotides: 3. From germline, CDR1 is SGHTA and CDR2 FQGTGA. The CDR3 length is 14 residues. CDR3 in DNA: TGTGCCAGCAGCTCGGGACAGGGGATCAATGAGCAGTTCTTC. It encodes CASSSGQGINEQFF.

V usage is TRBV11-1 and J usage is TRBJ2-7; 8 bases align to TRBD2. The V gene's germline CDR1 is SGHAT and CDR2 FQDESV (reference sequence). With 1 base clipped from V and 3 bases from J, the junction kept 5 bases outside the gene matches. This CDR3 contains 15 residues. Here the CDR3 reads CASSLDPGLDYEQYF. The DNA for the CDR3 is TGTGCCAGCAGCTTAGACCCGGGACTAGACTACGAGCAGTACTTC.

About this clone: The junction differs from germline at one of its ends, possibly a read error. The chain joins TRBV20-1 to TRBJ1-1; no clear D gene. The CDR3 is 11 amino acids. CDR1 is DFQATT and CDR2 is SNEGSKA in the germline V gene (reference sequence). The CDR3 reads CSANADLETFF. For the CDR3, the DNA is TGCAGCGCTAATGCGGATTTAGAAACTTTCTTT.